Listed below are T cell receptor beta chains from one sample, sequenced in a study of cytomegalovirus exposure and HLA in healthy donors. Generated by immunoSEQ multiplex PCR, the TCRdb table keeps only in-frame clones and is missing some. The table has about 84,000 clones, 55% to 65% seen once. What was sequenced was PBMCs. These receptors came from a woman in her thirties or forties in good health and CMV-seropositive. The CDR3 runs from the conserved cysteine through the conserved F or W. Each record gives: D gene, clone size, V gene, J gene, CDR3 DNA, CDR3 protein. D genes are given only for firm matches. Not all rows give a size; the values are once, few, many and, for expanded clones, a class.

>TRBD2|NA|TRBV18|TRBJ2-7
TGTGCCAGCTCCCCTGGGGGACTAGCGGGAGCCTACGAGCAGTACTTC
CASSPGGLAGAYEQYF
>TRBD1|NA|TRBV13|TRBJ2-7
TGTGCCAGCAGCTCACCTCAGGGACAGGACCCCTACGAGCAGTACTTC
CASSSPQGQDPYEQYF
>NA|NA|TRBV6-5|TRBJ2-5
TGTGCCAGCAGAGACGGGAATAACCAAGAGACCCAGTACTTC
CASRDGNNQETQYF
>TRBD2|NA|TRBV4-3|TRBJ2-1
TGCGCCAGCAGCCAAAGACTAGCTGGGTCCTACAATGAGCAGTTCTTC
CASSQRLAGSYNEQFF
>TRBD2|few|TRBV4-3|TRBJ2-6
TGCGCCAGCAGCCCAAAGGTAGCGGGAGGGCAGGGTGGGGCCAACGTCCTGACTTTC
CASSPKVAGGQGGANVLTF
>TRBD2|NA|TRBV15|TRBJ2-1
TGTGCCACCAGCAGAGATACCCTAGCGGGAGGTTCGGATGAGCAGTTCTTC
CATSRDTLAGGSDEQFF
>TRBD1|NA|TRBV4-1|TRBJ2-1
TGCGCCAGCAGCCCGCCCTGGGGGACAGAAACCTACAATGAGCAGTTCTTC
CASSPPWGTETYNEQFF
>NA|NA|TRBV7-8|TRBJ1-2
TGTGCCAGCAGCCCGACAGAGGCTAACTATGGCTACACCTTC
CASSPTEANYGYTF
>TRBD1|NA|TRBV15|TRBJ1-1
TGTGCCACCAGCAGAGATTTTGACAGGGGCGTAGCTTTCTTT
CATSRDFDRGVAFF
>TRBD2|NA|TRBV6-5|TRBJ2-3
TGTGCCAGCAGTTTATTGGCTAGCGGGGAAAATACGCAGTATTTT
CASSLLASGENTQYF
>TRBD1|NA|TRBV20-1|TRBJ1-2
TGCAGTGCTAGTGAGGGACAGCTTAAACTCTTC
CSASEGQLKLF
>TRBD1|few|TRBV5-1|TRBJ1-1
TGCGCCAGCAGCTTCACGACAGGGGCAGAGTCTGAAGCTTTCTTT
CASSFTTGAESEAFF
>TRBD1|NA|TRBV19|TRBJ1-5
TGTGCCAGCCAAGGACAGGGCAGTGGTCAGCCCCAGCATTTT
CASQGQGSGQPQHF
>NA|few|TRBV28|TRBJ1-4
TGTGCCAGCAAGGATTGGCGGAATGAAAAACTGTTTTTT
CASKDWRNEKLFF
>NA|NA|TRBV7-2|TRBJ1-2
TGTGCCAGCAGCCCAGGAGGGACGAGCAACTATGGCTACACCTTC
CASSPGGTSNYGYTF
>NA|NA|TRBV30|TRBJ1-1
TGTGCCTGGAGTGTACGGAGGAACACTGAAGCTTTCTTT
CAWSVRRNTEAFF
>NA|NA|TRBV10-2|TRBJ2-7
TGCGCCAGCAGCCGCGGGGATGGGGGAACCTACGAGCAGTACTTC
CASSRGDGGTYEQYF
>TRBD2|few|TRBV28|TRBJ2-3
TGTGCCAGCAGCGTAGCGGGAGGGACAGATACGCAGTATTTT
CASSVAGGTDTQYF
>NA|NA|TRBV7-9|TRBJ2-7
TGTGCCAGCAGCTTTTCGACAGAAGCCGACGAGCAGTACTTC
CASSFSTEADEQYF
>TRBD2|NA|TRBV18|TRBJ2-5
TGTGCCAGCTCATCGGGACTAGCGGTACAAGAGACCCAGTACTTC
CASSSGLAVQETQYF
>TRBD2|few|TRBV6-6|TRBJ2-7
TGTGCCAGCAGTCAAGGAGGGACTAGCGACTACGAGCAGTACTTC
CASSQGGTSDYEQYF
>TRBD2|NA|TRBV2|TRBJ2-1
TGTGCCAGCAGTAAACTAGCGGCCCTCTTCAATGAGCAGTTCTTC
CASSKLAALFNEQFF
>NA|few|TRBV10-3|TRBJ2-7
TGTGCCATCAGTTCCACAGGGACCTACGAGCAGTACTTC
CAISSTGTYEQYF
>NA|once|TRBV5-4|TRBJ1-1
TGTGCCAGCAGCCATTGGGGGGAGACGGAGATGAACACTGAAGCTTTCTTT
CASSHWGETEMNTEAFF
>NA|NA|TRBV5-4|TRBJ1-1
TGTGCCAGCAGAATCCGGGACACCCGGAACACTGAAGCTTTCTTT
CASRIRDTRNTEAFF
>NA|NA|TRBV29-1|TRBJ1-2
TGCAGCGTTCCCTTAAGCAGGGCCGCTAACTATGGCTACACCTTC
CSVPLSRAANYGYTF
>NA|NA|TRBV28|TRBJ1-1
TGTGCCAGCAGTCCTCTGGACTGGAACACTGAAGCTTTCTTT
CASSPLDWNTEAFF
>NA|NA|TRBV7-6|TRBJ2-7
TGTGCCAGCAGCTTAGAGATCAGGTTATTGGCCGAGCAGTACTTC
CASSLEIRLLAEQYF
>NA|NA|TRBV7-2|TRBJ2-2
TGTGCCAGCAGCTTAGTGGTGCGGGGGGAGCTGTTTTTT
CASSLVVRGELFF
>TRBD1|NA|TRBV5-1|TRBJ1-1
TGCGCCGGCAGCAATTCAGGGGGCTTAAACACTGAAGCTTTCTTT
CAGSNSGGLNTEAFF
>NA|NA|TRBV29-1|TRBJ1-2
TGCAGCGTTCGAGCTAACTATGGCTACACCTTC
CSVRANYGYTF
>TRBD1|NA|TRBV4-3|TRBJ2-5
TGCGCCAGCAGCCGAGCGACAGGGTTGGGGGAGACCCAGTACTTC
CASSRATGLGETQYF